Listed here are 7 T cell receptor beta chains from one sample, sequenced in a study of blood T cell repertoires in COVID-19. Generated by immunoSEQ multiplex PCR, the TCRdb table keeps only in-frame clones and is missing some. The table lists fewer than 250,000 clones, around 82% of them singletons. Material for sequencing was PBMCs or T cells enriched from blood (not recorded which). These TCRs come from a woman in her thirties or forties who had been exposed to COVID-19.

CDR3 DNA: TGTGCCAGCAGTTCCCGGACAGGGAATCAGCCCCAGCATTTT. This gives the protein CASSSRTGNQPQHF. The chain couples TRBV6-5 to TRBJ1-5, with 8 bases fitting TRBD1. After removal of 4 bases from V and 4 bases from J, the junction contained 3 bases not matched to a gene. CDR3 length: 14 amino acids. Germline V gene data show CDR1 as MNHEY and CDR2 as SVGAGI.

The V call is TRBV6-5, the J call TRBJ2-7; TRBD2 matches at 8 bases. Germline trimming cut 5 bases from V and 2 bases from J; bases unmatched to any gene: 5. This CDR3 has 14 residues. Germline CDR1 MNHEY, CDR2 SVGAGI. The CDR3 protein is CASSPAGVTYEQYF. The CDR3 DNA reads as TGTGCCAGCAGTCCAGCGGGGGTTACCTACGAGCAGTACTTC.

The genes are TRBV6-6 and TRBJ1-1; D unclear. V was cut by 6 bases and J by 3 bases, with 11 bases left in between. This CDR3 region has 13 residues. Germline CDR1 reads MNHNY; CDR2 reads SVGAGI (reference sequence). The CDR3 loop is CASSLGVDTEAFF. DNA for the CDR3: TGTGCCAGCAGCCTAGGTGTGGACACTGAAGCTTTCTTT.

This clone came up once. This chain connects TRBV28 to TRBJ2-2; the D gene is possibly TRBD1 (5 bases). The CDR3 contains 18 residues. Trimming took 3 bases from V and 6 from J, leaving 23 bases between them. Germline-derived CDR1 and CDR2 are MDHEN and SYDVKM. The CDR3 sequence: CASSFRLGSQGSPGELFF. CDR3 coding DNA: TGTGCCAGCAGTTTTCGATTAGGGTCTCAGGGCAGCCCCGGGGAGCTGTTTTTT.

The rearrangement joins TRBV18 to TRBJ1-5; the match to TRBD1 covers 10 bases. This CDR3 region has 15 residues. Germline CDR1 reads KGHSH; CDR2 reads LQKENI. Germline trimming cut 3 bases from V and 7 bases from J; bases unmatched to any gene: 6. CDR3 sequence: CASSPTGGEGQPQHF. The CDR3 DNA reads TGTGCCAGCTCACCGACAGGGGGCGAAGGACAGCCCCAGCATTTT.

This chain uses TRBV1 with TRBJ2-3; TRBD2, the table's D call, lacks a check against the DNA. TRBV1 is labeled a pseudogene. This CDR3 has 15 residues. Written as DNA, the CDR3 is TGCACCAGCAGCGGGACTAGCGGGGCCGAAGATACGCAGTATTTT. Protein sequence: CTSSGTSGAEDTQYF.

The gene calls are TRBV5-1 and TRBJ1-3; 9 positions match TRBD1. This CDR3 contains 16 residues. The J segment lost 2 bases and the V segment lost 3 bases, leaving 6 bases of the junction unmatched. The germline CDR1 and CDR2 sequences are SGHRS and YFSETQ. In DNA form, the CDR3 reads TGCGCCAGCAGCTGGGGACAGGGAACCACTGGAAACACCATATATTTT. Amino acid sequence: CASSWGQGTTGNTIYF.